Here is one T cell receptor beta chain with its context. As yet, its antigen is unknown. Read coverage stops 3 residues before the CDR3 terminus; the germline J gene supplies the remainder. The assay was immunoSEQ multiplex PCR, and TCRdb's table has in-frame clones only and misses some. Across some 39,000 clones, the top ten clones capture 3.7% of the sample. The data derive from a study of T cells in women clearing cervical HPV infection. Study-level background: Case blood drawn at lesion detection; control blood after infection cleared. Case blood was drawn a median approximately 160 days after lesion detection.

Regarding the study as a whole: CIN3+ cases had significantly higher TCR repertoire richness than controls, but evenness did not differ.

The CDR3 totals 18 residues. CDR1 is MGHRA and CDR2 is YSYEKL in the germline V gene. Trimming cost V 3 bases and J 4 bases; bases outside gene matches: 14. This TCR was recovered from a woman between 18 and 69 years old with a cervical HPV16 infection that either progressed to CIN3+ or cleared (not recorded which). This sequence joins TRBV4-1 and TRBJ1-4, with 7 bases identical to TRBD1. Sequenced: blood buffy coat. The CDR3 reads CASSQGRGRGGDNEKLFF. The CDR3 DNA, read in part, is TGCGCCAGCAGCCAGGGGAGGGGGCGAGGAGGGGATAATGAAAAA.